These T cell receptor beta chains were read from a single sample in a study of cytomegalovirus exposure and HLA in healthy donors. Method: immunoSEQ multiplex PCR; TCRdb's copy keeps in-frame clones and lacks some. Among around 35,000 clones listed, roughly 79% were seen once. Sequencing input: PBMCs. These receptors were taken from a woman between 40 and 50 years old in good health and CMV-seronegative. Both conserved end residues are part of each CDR3. A D gene is named only where the DNA matches it firmly. Size is stated for part of the rows, as once, few or many counts, or as a class when the clone is expanded.

>once|TRBJ2-6|-|15|TRBV5-1
TGCGCCAGCAGCAGACAGCACTCTGGGGCCAACGTCCTGACTTTC
CASSRQHSGANVLTF
>once|TRBJ1-4|-|14|TRBV7-9
TGTGCCAGCAGCTCGCAGGGTGTTCAGGAAAAACTGTTTTTT
CASSSQGVQEKLFF
>-|TRBJ2-7|-|14|TRBV5-4
TGTGCCAGCAGCTTGGGAGCCACTTCCTACGAGCAGTACTTC
CASSLGATSYEQYF
>-|TRBJ2-5|-|16|TRBV7-9
TGTGCCAGCAGCTTAAGTACTAGCTTATACCAAGAGACCCAGTACTTC
CASSLSTSLYQETQYF
>-|TRBJ2-3|-|16|TRBV4-3
TGCGCCAGCAGCCAAGGGAGGGAGTGGTTGTCAGATACGCAGTATTTT
CASSQGREWLSDTQYF
>large|TRBJ2-3|TRBD2|18|TRBV4-1
TGCGCCAGCAGCCAAGATTCGTCTAGCGGGGGGCCCACAGATACGCAGTATTTT
CASSQDSSSGGPTDTQYF
>-|TRBJ2-1|-|10|TRBV6-1
TGTGCCAGCAGTTACAATGAGCGGTTCTTC
CASSYNERFF
>-|TRBJ2-1|-|16|TRBV19
TGTGCCAGTAGGGAAATTGGGCCAAGGAAGTTGGGTGAGCAGTTCTTC
CASREIGPRKLGEQFF
>-|TRBJ2-3|TRBD2|18|TRBV9
TGTGCCAGCAGCACATCCCCGACTAGCGGGGGGTACACAGATACGCAGTATTTT
CASSTSPTSGGYTDTQYF
>-|TRBJ2-1|-|14|TRBV7-2
TGTGCCAGCAGCCCGCAGCGGGGGACAGTTGAGCAGTTCTTC
CASSPQRGTVEQFF
>-|TRBJ2-3|TRBD2|15|TRBV7-2
TGTGCCAGCAGCTTAACTAGCGGGGGATGGGATACGCAGTATTTT
CASSLTSGGWDTQYF
>-|TRBJ1-5|TRBD1|18|TRBV4-1
TGCGCCAGCAGCCAGGGACAGGGTAGGTTTCGCGATCCTCAGCCCCAGCATTTT
CASSQGQGRFRDPQPQHF
>-|TRBJ2-5|TRBD1|18|TRBV9
TGTGCCAGCAGCCCCTCAGGGGGTCGACAAGGGCGTCAAGAGACCCAGTACTTC
CASSPSGGRQGRQETQYF
>-|TRBJ1-2|TRBD1|13|TRBV29-1
TGCAGCGATACCAGGGGGCTTGACTATGGCTACACCTTC
CSDTRGLDYGYTF
>-|TRBJ2-1|-|15|TRBV6-4
TGTGCCAGCAGTGACGAGGGGGGGACCCAAAATGAGCAGTTCTTC
CASSDEGGTQNEQFF
>-|TRBJ2-4|TRBD2|14|TRBV4-1
TGCGCCAGCAGGGCTTTCGCGGGGGAAAACATTCAGTACTTC
CASRAFAGENIQYF
>-|TRBJ1-1|TRBD1|16|TRBV5-1
TGCGCCAGCAGCCCAGGACAGGGGCACAAGAACACTGAAGCTTTCTTT
CASSPGQGHKNTEAFF
>-|TRBJ1-3|TRBD1|14|TRBV5-1
TGCGCCAGCAGCGCAACAGGGGCTGGAAACACCATATATTTT
CASSATGAGNTIYF
>-|TRBJ2-7|TRBD2|15|TRBV18
TGTGCCAGCTCCTCGGGACTAGCGAGCTCCTACGAGCAGTACTTC
CASSSGLASSYEQYF
>-|TRBJ2-7|TRBD2|13|TRBV13
TGTGCCAGCAGCCCCGGGACTACCTACGAGCAGTACTTC
CASSPGTTYEQYF
>-|TRBJ1-5|-|16|TRBV7-8
TGTGCCAGCAGCCCAACGGAGACGAGAGGAGAGCAGCCCCAGCATTTT
CASSPTETRGEQPQHF
>-|TRBJ1-1|TRBD1|11|TRBV5-6
TGTGCCAGCAGCAGGACAGGGGGGGCTTTCTTT
CASSRTGGAFF
>once|TRBJ1-5|-|15|TRBV4-3
TGCGCCAGCAGCCAAGATGTCGGGCAGGGTCAGCCCCAGCATTTT
CASSQDVGQGQPQHF
>-|TRBJ2-1|TRBD1|11|TRBV27
TGTGCCTGTCAGGGGGTAAATGAGCAGTTCTTC
CACQGVNEQFF
>-|TRBJ2-1|-|12|TRBV28
TGTGCCAGCAGTTTCGACATACAGGATACGTTCTTC
CASSFDIQDTFF
>few|TRBJ1-1|-|13|TRBV10-3
TGTGCCATACAGGGCCGGCTGAACACTGAAGCTTTCTTT
CAIQGRLNTEAFF
>-|TRBJ2-6|-|14|TRBV7-6
TGTGCCAGCAGCTATAACTCTGGGGCCAACGTCCTGACTTTC
CASSYNSGANVLTF
>-|TRBJ2-1|-|13|TRBV2
TGTGCCAGCAGCAGAGGGCGGGGAGGTGAGCAGTTCTTC
CASSRGRGGEQFF
>few|TRBJ1-6|-|15|TRBV9
TGTGCCAGCAGCGTAGGCGGAGGACGGAATTCACCCCTCCACTTT
CASSVGGGRNSPLHF
>once|TRBJ2-5|TRBD2|17|TRBV7-2
TGTGCCAGCAGCTTGCTTCGGACTAGCGGGGGGGCGGAGACCCAGTACTTC
CASSLLRTSGGAETQYF
>once|TRBJ1-1|-|13|TRBV2
TGTGCCAGCATCAATGAGGTGAACACTGAAGCTTTCTTT
CASINEVNTEAFF
>-|TRBJ2-6|-|17|TRBV4-3
TGCGCCAGCAGCCTAGACAGGCTCAACTCTGGGGCCAACGTCCTGACTTTC
CASSLDRLNSGANVLTF
>-|TRBJ2-5|-|13|TRBV18
TGTGCCAGCTCACCGGGACAACAAGAGACCCAGTACTTC
CASSPGQQETQYF
>few|TRBJ1-5|-|12|TRBV6-5
TGTGCCAGCAGAACCGGGGGTCAGCCCCAGCATTTT
CASRTGGQPQHF
>-|TRBJ1-2|TRBD1|16|TRBV28
TGTGCCAGCATGGACAGGGAGGCCCCCCGGTACTATGTCTACACCTTC
CASMDREAPRYYVYTF
>-|TRBJ1-6|-|14|TRBV6-1
TGTGCCAGCACCCCGCGGGGTAGTTATTCACCCCTCCACTTT
CASTPRGSYSPLHF
>-|TRBJ1-5|TRBD1|18|TRBV7-3
TGTGCCAGCAGCTTAAGGTGGAGGCAGGACAGGCCCAATCAGCCCCAGCATTTT
CASSLRWRQDRPNQPQHF
>few|TRBJ1-3|-|11|TRBV20-1
TGCAGTGCTAAGCATGGAAACACCATATATTTT
CSAKHGNTIYF
>-|TRBJ2-7|TRBD1|15|TRBV6-5
TGTGCCAGCAGTTACGGACAGGGAAGGTGGAAAGAGCAGTACTTC
CASSYGQGRWKEQYF
>-|TRBJ2-3|-|14|TRBV9
TGTGCCAGCAGCAGACCCGGGGGCACAGATACGCAGTATTTT
CASSRPGGTDTQYF
>-|TRBJ1-1|-|11|TRBV7-8
TGTGCCAGCTTTTTAGACACTGAAGCTTTCTTT
CASFLDTEAFF
>-|TRBJ1-5|TRBD1|16|TRBV27
TGTGCCAGCACCCTGGGGGTCGGACAGGGGGATCAGCCCCAGCATTTT
CASTLGVGQGDQPQHF
>-|TRBJ2-2|TRBD1|17|TRBV7-6
TGTGCCAGCAGCCCACATGGGACAGGGGTTTTCACCGGGGAGCTGTTTTTT
CASSPHGTGVFTGELFF
>-|TRBJ1-1|-|13|TRBV5-4
TGTGCCAGCAGCTTGGCCAGGGACACTGAAGCTTTCTTT
CASSLARDTEAFF
>-|TRBJ2-6|-|16|TRBV28
TGTGCCAGCAGTTTCCACGGGGGCTCTGGGGCCAACGTCCTGACTTTC
CASSFHGGSGANVLTF
>-|TRBJ2-7|TRBD2|16|TRBV6-5
TGTGCCAGCAGTTCCCCACTAGCGGGGGGAACCTACGAGCAGTACTTC
CASSSPLAGGTYEQYF